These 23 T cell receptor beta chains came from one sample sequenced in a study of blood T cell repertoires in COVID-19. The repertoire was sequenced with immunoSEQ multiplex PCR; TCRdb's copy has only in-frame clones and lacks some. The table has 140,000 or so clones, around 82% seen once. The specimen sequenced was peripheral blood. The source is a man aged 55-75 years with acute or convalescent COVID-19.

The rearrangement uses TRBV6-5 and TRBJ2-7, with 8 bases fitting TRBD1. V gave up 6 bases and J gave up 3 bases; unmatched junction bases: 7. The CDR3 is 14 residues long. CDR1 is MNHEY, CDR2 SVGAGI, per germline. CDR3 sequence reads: CASRKGQVVYEQYF. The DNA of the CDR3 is TGTGCCAGCAGGAAGGGACAGGTTGTCTACGAGCAGTACTTC.

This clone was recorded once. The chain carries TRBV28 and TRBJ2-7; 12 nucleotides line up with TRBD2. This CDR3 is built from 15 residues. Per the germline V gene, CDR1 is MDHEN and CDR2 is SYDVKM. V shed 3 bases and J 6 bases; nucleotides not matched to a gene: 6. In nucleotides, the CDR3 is TGTGCCAGCAGTTTGGGACTAGCGGGCGCAAGCGAGCAGTACTTC. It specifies CASSLGLAGASEQYF.

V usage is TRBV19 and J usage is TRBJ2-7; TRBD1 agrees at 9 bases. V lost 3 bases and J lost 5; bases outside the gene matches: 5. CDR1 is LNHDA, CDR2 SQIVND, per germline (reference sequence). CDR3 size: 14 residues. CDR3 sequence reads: CASSIGDRVHEQYF. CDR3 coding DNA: TGTGCCAGTAGTATTGGGGACAGGGTCCACGAGCAGTACTTC.

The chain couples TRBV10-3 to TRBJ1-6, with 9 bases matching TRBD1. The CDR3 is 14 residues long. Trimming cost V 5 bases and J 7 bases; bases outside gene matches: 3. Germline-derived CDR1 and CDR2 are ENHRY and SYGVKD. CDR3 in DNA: TGTGCCATCAGTAAGGGACAGGGCAATTCACCCCTCCACTTT. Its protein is CAISKGQGNSPLHF.

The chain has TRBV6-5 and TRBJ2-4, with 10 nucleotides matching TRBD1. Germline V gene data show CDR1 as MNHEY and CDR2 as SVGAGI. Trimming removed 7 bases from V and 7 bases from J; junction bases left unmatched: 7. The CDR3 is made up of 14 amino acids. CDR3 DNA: TGTGCCAGCATGCCGGGACAGGGGATGAACATTCAGTACTTC. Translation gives CASMPGQGMNIQYF.

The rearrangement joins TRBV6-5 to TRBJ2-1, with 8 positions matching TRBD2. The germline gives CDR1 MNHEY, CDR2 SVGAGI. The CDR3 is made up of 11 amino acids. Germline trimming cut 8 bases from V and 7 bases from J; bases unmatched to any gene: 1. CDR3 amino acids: CASREGNEQFF. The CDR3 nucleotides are TGTGCCAGCCGGGAGGGTAATGAGCAGTTCTTC.

CDR3 loop: CASSLVTGGNYGYTF. Here the CDR3 DNA reads TGTGCCAGCAGCTTGGTGACAGGGGGGAACTATGGCTACACCTTC. The chain couples TRBV5-6 to TRBJ1-2, with 9 bases lining up with TRBD1. V lost 0 bases and J lost 2; bases outside the gene matches: 2. CDR3 length equals 15 residues. The germline gives CDR1 SGHDT, CDR2 YYEEEE.

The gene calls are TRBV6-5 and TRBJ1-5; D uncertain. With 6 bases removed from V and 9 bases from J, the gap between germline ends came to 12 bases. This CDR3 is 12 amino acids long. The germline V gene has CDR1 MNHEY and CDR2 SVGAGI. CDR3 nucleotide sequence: TGTGCCAGCAGCGACACCAAAGGGCCCCAGCATTTT. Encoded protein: CASSDTKGPQHF.

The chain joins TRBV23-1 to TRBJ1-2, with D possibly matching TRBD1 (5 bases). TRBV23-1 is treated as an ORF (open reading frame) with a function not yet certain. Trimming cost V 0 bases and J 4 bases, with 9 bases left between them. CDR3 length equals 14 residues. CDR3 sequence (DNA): TGCGCCAGCAGTCAATCAAGGGGCATCTATGGCTACACCTTC. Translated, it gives CASSQSRGIYGYTF.

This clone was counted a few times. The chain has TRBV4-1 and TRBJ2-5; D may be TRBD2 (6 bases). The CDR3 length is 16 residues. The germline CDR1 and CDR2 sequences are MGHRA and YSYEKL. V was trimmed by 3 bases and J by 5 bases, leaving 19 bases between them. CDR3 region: CASSHPLEASEETQYF. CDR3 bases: TGCGCCAGCAGCCACCCCCTTGAGGCTAGCGAGGAGACCCAGTACTTC.

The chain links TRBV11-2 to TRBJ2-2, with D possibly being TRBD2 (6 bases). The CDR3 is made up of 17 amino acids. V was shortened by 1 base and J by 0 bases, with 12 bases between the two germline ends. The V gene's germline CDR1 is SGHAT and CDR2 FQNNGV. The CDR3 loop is CASSLGPGLSNTGELFF. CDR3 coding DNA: TGTGCCAGCAGCTTAGGCCCGGGACTTTCGAACACCGGGGAGCTGTTTTTT.

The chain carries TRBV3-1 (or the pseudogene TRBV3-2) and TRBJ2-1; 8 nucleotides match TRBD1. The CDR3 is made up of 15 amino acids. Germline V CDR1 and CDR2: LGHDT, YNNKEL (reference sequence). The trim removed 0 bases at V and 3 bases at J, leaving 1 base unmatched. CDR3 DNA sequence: TGTGCCAGCAGCCAAGACAGGGGGCGCTACAATGAGCAGTTCTTC. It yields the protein CASSQDRGRYNEQFF.

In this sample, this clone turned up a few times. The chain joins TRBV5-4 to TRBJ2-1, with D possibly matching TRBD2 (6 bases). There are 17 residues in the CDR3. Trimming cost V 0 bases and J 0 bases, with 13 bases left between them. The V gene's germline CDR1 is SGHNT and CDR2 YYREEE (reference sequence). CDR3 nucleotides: TGTGCCAGCAGCTTGGCCGGCGGGATTAGCTCCTACAATGAGCAGTTCTTC. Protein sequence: CASSLAGGISSYNEQFF.

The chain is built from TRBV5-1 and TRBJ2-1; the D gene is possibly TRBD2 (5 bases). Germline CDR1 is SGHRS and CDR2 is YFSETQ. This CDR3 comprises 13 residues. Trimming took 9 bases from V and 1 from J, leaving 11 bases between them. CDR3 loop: CATASSSYNEQFF. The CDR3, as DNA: TGCGCCACCGCTAGCAGTTCCTACAATGAGCAGTTCTTC.

The CDR3 DNA follows: TGTGCCAGCAGCAAAGGTTGCCCGGGACTAGCGGGAGTGAGGTGGGACACAGATACGCAGTATTTT. Translation: CASSKGCPGLAGVRWDTDTQYF. This sequence joins TRBV21-1 and TRBJ2-3; the table's D call of TRBD2 was not tested on the DNA. TRBV21-1 is a recognized pseudogene. The CDR3 has 22 amino acids.

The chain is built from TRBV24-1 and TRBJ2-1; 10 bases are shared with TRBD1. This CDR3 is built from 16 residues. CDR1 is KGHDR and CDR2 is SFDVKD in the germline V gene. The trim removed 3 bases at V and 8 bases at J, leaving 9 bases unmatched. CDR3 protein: CATSDHRQTGGHEQFF. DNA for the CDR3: TGTGCCACCAGTGATCATCGACAGACAGGGGGCCATGAGCAGTTCTTC.

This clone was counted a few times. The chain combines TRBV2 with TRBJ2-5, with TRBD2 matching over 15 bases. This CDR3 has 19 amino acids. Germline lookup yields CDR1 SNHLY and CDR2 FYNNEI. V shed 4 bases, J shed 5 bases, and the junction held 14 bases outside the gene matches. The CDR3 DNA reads TGTGCCAGCAGTGGGGTTAGGACTAGCGGGAGGGCCTTCGGGGAGACCCAGTACTTC. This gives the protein CASSGVRTSGRAFGETQYF.

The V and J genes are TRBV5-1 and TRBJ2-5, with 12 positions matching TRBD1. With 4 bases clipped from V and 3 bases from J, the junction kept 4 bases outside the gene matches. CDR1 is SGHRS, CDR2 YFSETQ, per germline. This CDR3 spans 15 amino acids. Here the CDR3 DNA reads TGCGCCAGCAGCCCGGGGACAGGGGGCAAAGAGACCCAGTACTTC. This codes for CASSPGTGGKETQYF.

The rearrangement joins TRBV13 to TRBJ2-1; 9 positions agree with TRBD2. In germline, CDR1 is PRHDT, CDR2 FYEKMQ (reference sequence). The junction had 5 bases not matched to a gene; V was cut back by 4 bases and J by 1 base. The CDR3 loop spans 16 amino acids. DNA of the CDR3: TGTGCCAGCAGCTCCCTCCTAGCGGGGTCCTACAATGAGCAGTTCTTC. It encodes CASSSLLAGSYNEQFF.

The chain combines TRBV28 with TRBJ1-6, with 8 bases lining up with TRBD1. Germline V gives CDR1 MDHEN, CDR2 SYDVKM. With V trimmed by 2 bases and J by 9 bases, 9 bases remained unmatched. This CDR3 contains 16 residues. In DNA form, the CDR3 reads TGTGCCAGCAGTTTAGCAGCAGGGGGCGAAGTTTCACCCCTCCACTTT. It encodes CASSLAAGGEVSPLHF.

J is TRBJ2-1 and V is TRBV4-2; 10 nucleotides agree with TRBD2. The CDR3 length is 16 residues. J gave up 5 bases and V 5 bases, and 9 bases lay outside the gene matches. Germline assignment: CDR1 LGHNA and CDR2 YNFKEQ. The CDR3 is CASSFPPAGGNNEQFF. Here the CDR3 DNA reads TGTGCCAGCAGCTTCCCCCCAGCGGGAGGGAACAATGAGCAGTTCTTC.

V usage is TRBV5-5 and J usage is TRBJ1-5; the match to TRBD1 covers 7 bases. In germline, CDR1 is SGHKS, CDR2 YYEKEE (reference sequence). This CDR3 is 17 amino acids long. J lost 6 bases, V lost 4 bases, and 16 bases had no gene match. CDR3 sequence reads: CASSPQPGTEFGQPQHF. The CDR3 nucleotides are TGTGCCAGCAGCCCACAACCCGGGACAGAATTCGGTCAGCCCCAGCATTTT.

This chain's CDR3 is CASSYGLAQETQYF. CDR3 nucleotides: TGTGCCAGTAGTTACGGACTAGCCCAAGAGACCCAGTACTTC. The gene calls are TRBV19 and TRBJ2-5; 8 bases map to TRBD2. V lost 5 bases to trimming and J lost 1 base; unmatched junction nucleotides: 3. This CDR3 comprises 14 residues. Germline lookup yields CDR1 LNHDA and CDR2 SQIVND (reference sequence).